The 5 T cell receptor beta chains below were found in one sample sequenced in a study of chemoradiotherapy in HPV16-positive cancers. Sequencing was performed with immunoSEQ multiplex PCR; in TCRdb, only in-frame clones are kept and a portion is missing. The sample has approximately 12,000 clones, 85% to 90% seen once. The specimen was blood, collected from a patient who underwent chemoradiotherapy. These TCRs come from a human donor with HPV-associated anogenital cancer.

CDR3 in amino acids: CASSLVANTEAFF. The CDR3 DNA sequence: TGTGCCAGCAGTTTAGTAGCAAACACTGAAGCTTTCTTT. The chain employs TRBV27 and TRBJ1-1; no firm D call. The germline gives CDR1 MNHEY, CDR2 SMNVEV (reference sequence). V gave up 2 bases and J gave up 2 bases, with 6 bases separating them. This CDR3 region has 13 residues.

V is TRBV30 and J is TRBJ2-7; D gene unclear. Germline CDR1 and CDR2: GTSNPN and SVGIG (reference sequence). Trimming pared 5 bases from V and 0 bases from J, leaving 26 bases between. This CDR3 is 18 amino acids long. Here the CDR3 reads CAWAPGVPVIPSSYEQYF. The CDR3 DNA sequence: TGTGCCTGGGCCCCGGGCGTCCCCGTTATCCCTAGCTCCTACGAGCAGTACTTC. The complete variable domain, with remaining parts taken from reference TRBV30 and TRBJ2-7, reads SQTIHQWPATLVQPVGSPLSLECTVEGTSNPNLYWYRQAAGRGLQLLFYSVGIGQISSEVPQNLSASRPQDRQFILSSKKLLLSDSGFYLCAWAPGVPVIPSSYEQYFGPGTRLTVT.

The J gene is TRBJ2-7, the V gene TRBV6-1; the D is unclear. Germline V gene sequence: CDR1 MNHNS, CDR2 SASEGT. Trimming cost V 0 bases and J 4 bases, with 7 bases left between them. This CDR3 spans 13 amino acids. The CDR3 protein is CASSEALRYEQYF. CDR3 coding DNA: TGTGCCAGCAGTGAAGCGCTGCGTTACGAGCAGTACTTC.

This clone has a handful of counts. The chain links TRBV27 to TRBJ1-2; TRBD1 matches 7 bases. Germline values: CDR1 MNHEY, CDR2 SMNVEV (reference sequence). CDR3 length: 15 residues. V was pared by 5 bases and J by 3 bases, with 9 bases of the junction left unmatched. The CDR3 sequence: CASSNETGSYYGYTF. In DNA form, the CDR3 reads TGTGCCAGCAGTAACGAGACAGGGAGCTACTATGGCTACACCTTC.

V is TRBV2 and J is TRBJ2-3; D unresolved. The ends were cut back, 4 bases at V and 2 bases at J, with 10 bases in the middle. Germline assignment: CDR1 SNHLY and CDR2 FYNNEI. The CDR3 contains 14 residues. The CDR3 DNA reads TGTGCCAGCAGTGGGACGTTTTACACAGATACGCAGTATTTT. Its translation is CASSGTFYTDTQYF.